A selection of T cell receptor beta chains follows, all from one sample in a study of identical twins. TCRdb reprocessed the 5' RACE reads via MiXCR and lists one record per CDR3 protein. The data contain about 240,000 distinct CDR3 sequences, 6% to 8.5% of them singletons. This same sample was also taken into another study, of yellow fever vaccine responses in identical twins.

The specimen was CD8+ T cells sorted from blood. Receptors were obtained from a woman aged 18-29 years in good health. CDR3s include the opening cysteine and the closing phenylalanine or tryptophan. D genes are given only for firm matches. Clone sizes are given selectively: once, few, many, or a class where the clone is expanded.

clone size: many; D gene: NA; V gene: TRBV13; J gene: TRBJ2-1; CDR3 protein: CASSLVAAYNEQFF; CDR3 DNA: TGTGCCAGCAGCTTAGTGGCAGCTTACAATGAGCAGTTCTTC
clone size: NA; D gene: NA; V gene: TRBV3-1; J gene: TRBJ2-5; CDR3 protein: CASSQEPGGGETQYF; CDR3 DNA: TGTGCCAGCAGCCAAGAGCCTGGAGGAGGGGAGACCCAGTACTTC
clone size: once; D gene: NA; V gene: TRBV15; J gene: TRBJ2-6; CDR3 protein: CATSRDSPSAGANVLTF; CDR3 DNA: TGTGCCACCAGCAGAGATTCACCCTCGGCCGGGGCCAACGTCCTGACTTTC
clone size: many; D gene: TRBD1; V gene: TRBV13; J gene: TRBJ1-5; CDR3 protein: CASSLGRGTVPQHF; CDR3 DNA: TGTGCCAGCAGCTTAGGCAGGGGGACTGTCCCCCAGCATTTT
clone size: few; D gene: TRBD1; V gene: TRBV4-1; J gene: TRBJ1-5; CDR3 protein: CASSQQDRAQPQHF; CDR3 DNA: TGCGCCAGCAGCCAACAGGACAGGGCCCAGCCCCAGCATTTT
clone size: many; D gene: NA; V gene: TRBV4-1; J gene: TRBJ1-1; CDR3 protein: CASSHSGGTEAFF; CDR3 DNA: TGCGCCAGCAGCCACAGCGGGGGAACTGAAGCTTTCTTT
clone size: few; D gene: NA; V gene: TRBV12-3/TRBV12-4; J gene: TRBJ2-3; CDR3 protein: CASSFAADTQYF; CDR3 DNA: TGTGCCAGCAGTTTTGCGGCTGATACGCAGTATTTT
clone size: many; D gene: NA; V gene: TRBV27; J gene: TRBJ1-2; CDR3 protein: CASSFTQGRSYTF; CDR3 DNA: TGTGCCAGCAGTTTCACCCAGGGGAGGAGCTACACCTTC
clone size: few; D gene: NA; V gene: TRBV27; J gene: TRBJ2-7; CDR3 protein: CASSLGGNYEQYF; CDR3 DNA: TGTGCCAGCAGTTTAGGCGGGAACTACGAGCAGTACTTC
clone size: many; D gene: TRBD1; V gene: TRBV5-6; J gene: TRBJ1-2; CDR3 protein: CASRDGGQPAYGYTF; CDR3 DNA: TGTGCCAGCAGGGATGGGGGACAGCCAGCCTATGGCTACACCTTC
clone size: many; D gene: NA; V gene: TRBV25-1; J gene: TRBJ2-5; CDR3 protein: CATGIGLQETQYF; CDR3 DNA: TGTGCCACCGGAATCGGATTACAAGAGACCCAGTACTTC
clone size: NA; D gene: NA; V gene: TRBV2; J gene: TRBJ2-1; CDR3 protein: CASSDGGRNEQFF; CDR3 DNA: TGTGCCAGCAGTGATGGGGGCCGGAATGAGCAGTTCTTC
clone size: many; D gene: NA; V gene: TRBV27; J gene: TRBJ2-7; CDR3 protein: CASSRTVSYEQYF; CDR3 DNA: TGTGCCAGCAGTCGCACCGTTTCCTACGAGCAGTACTTC
clone size: few; D gene: NA; V gene: TRBV7-9; J gene: TRBJ2-5; CDR3 protein: CASSPPDGPKTQYF; CDR3 DNA: TGTGCCAGCAGCCCCCCAGATGGGCCGAAGACCCAGTACTTC
clone size: many; D gene: NA; V gene: TRBV7-8; J gene: TRBJ2-7; CDR3 protein: CASSSGNPYEQYF; CDR3 DNA: TGTGCCAGCAGCTCCGGGAATCCCTACGAGCAGTACTTC
clone size: many; D gene: TRBD2; V gene: TRBV4-1; J gene: TRBJ2-1; CDR3 protein: CASSQALAEYNEQFF; CDR3 DNA: TGCGCCAGCAGCCAAGCCCTAGCGGAGTACAATGAGCAGTTCTTC
clone size: NA; D gene: TRBD1; V gene: TRBV5-5; J gene: TRBJ1-4; CDR3 protein: CASSPGGSANEKLFF; CDR3 DNA: TGTGCCAGCAGCCCAGGGGGCTCGGCTAATGAAAAACTGTTTTTT
clone size: few; D gene: NA; V gene: TRBV20-1; J gene: TRBJ1-2; CDR3 protein: CSAREDYYGYTF; CDR3 DNA: TGCAGTGCTAGAGAGGACTACTATGGCTACACCTTC
clone size: NA; D gene: NA; V gene: TRBV20-1; J gene: TRBJ2-1; CDR3 protein: CSASTYSGASSYNEQFF; CDR3 DNA: TGCAGTGCTAGCACATACAGTGGGGCAAGCTCCTACAATGAGCAGTTCTTC
clone size: many; D gene: TRBD1; V gene: TRBV27; J gene: TRBJ1-2; CDR3 protein: CASTALLGGAYGYTF; CDR3 DNA: TGTGCCAGCACGGCTCTCCTAGGGGGCGCCTATGGCTACACCTTC
clone size: NA; D gene: TRBD2; V gene: TRBV6-1; J gene: TRBJ2-5; CDR3 protein: CASSVAGGRGETQYF; CDR3 DNA: TGTGCCAGCAGTGTAGCGGGAGGGCGGGGAGAGACCCAGTACTTC
clone size: once; D gene: NA; V gene: TRBV10-3; J gene: TRBJ1-1; CDR3 protein: CAISPPGHAEAFF; CDR3 DNA: TGTGCCATCAGCCCCCCTGGCCATGCTGAAGCTTTCTTT
clone size: NA; D gene: TRBD1; V gene: TRBV27; J gene: TRBJ1-2; CDR3 protein: CASSPMDRGGYTF; CDR3 DNA: TGTGCCAGCAGTCCGATGGACAGGGGAGGCTACACCTTC
clone size: many; D gene: NA; V gene: TRBV20-1; J gene: TRBJ1-2; CDR3 protein: CSPYRTATNYGYTF; CDR3 DNA: TGCAGTCCCTACCGGACAGCAACTAACTATGGCTACACCTTC
clone size: many; D gene: NA; V gene: TRBV9; J gene: TRBJ1-4; CDR3 protein: CASSVDRSNEKLFF; CDR3 DNA: TGTGCCAGCAGCGTAGACAGAAGTAATGAAAAACTGTTTTTT
clone size: few; D gene: NA; V gene: TRBV5-1; J gene: TRBJ1-6; CDR3 protein: CASSLDPGGWSPLHF; CDR3 DNA: TGCGCCAGCAGCTTGGACCCGGGAGGTTGGTCACCCCTCCACTTT
clone size: few; D gene: NA; V gene: TRBV29-1; J gene: TRBJ2-7; CDR3 protein: CSVETTRQAEQYF; CDR3 DNA: TGCAGCGTTGAGACGACCCGGCAGGCCGAGCAGTACTTC
clone size: NA; D gene: NA; V gene: TRBV2; J gene: TRBJ2-7; CDR3 protein: CAISAARAPYEQYF; CDR3 DNA: TGTGCCATCTCAGCCGCCAGGGCGCCCTACGAGCAGTACTTC
clone size: few; D gene: TRBD1; V gene: TRBV10-2; J gene: TRBJ1-3; CDR3 protein: CASSDGTGIDSGNTIYF; CDR3 DNA: TGCGCCAGCAGTGACGGGACAGGAATCGACTCTGGAAACACCATATATTTT
clone size: NA; D gene: TRBD2; V gene: TRBV20-1; J gene: TRBJ2-1; CDR3 protein: CSASLSGSGTVYNEQFF; CDR3 DNA: TGCAGTGCTAGCCTTTCCGGTAGCGGGACTGTGTACAATGAGCAGTTCTTC
clone size: few; D gene: NA; V gene: TRBV18; J gene: TRBJ2-5; CDR3 protein: CASSSSDREETQYF; CDR3 DNA: TGTGCCAGCTCCTCTTCGGATAGGGAAGAGACCCAGTACTTC